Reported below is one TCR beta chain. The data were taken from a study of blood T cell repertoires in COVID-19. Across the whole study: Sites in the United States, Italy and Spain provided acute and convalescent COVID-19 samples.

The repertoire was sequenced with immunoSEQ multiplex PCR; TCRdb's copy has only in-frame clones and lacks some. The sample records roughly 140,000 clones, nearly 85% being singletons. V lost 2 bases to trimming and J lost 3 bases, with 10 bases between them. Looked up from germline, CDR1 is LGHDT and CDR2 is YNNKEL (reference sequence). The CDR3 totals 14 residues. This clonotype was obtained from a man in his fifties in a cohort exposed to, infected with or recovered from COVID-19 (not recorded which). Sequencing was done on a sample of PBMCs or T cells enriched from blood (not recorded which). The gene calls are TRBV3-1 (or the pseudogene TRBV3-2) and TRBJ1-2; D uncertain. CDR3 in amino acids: CASSQPPTHYGYTF. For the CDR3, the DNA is TGTGCCAGCAGCCAACCGCCTACCCACTATGGCTACACCTTC.